The T cell receptor (beta chain) described here comes from a study of blood T cell repertoires in COVID-19. On the study more broadly: The United States, Italy and Spain supplied acute and convalescent COVID-19 samples.

The germline V gene encodes CDR1 SQVTM and CDR2 ANQGSEA. V lost 7 bases, J lost 4 bases, and 6 bases stayed unmatched. The CDR3 runs 13 residues. Per the original data handling: Amplified reference gene primers provided the basis for estimating nucleated cell counts. The repertoire was sequenced with immunoSEQ multiplex PCR; TCRdb's copy has only in-frame clones and lacks some. V and J calls and clone size are given by that table; D and trimming were obtained from the DNA. There are 50,000 to 75,000 clones in the sample; over 75% occur only once, and around 5.5% lies in the top ten. The chain joins TRBV29-1 to TRBJ2-1; TRBD2 matches 8 bases. Input material: peripheral blood. This receptor was taken from a man older than 75 in a cohort sampled during active COVID-19. The CDR3 is CSGRTSSYNEQFF. CDR3 nucleotides: TGCAGCGGACGGACTAGCAGTTACAATGAGCAGTTCTTC.